The clone carrying this T cell receptor (beta chain) was observed a handful of times. Antigen: not known. This specimen comes from a study of T cell responses to AZD1222 COVID-19 vaccine. For the study at large: Both about-4-week and about-12-week second-dose recipients were combined. Study-level points and caveats: At baseline, just a handful of AZD1222 recipients tested seropositive. Donors in the cohort were predominantly white British and more often female, and clonal diversity was possibly underestimated.

This CDR3 spans 15 amino acids. Per the germline V gene, CDR1 is DFQATT and CDR2 is SNEGSKA (reference sequence). Losses at the gene ends were 3 bases for V and 4 bases for J; bases not matched to a gene: 12. The table came from immunoSEQ multiplex PCR; TCRdb's copy has only in-frame clones and leaves some out. The sample has some 110,000 clones, 80% to 85% seen once; the top ten hold approximately 9.4%. The sequence was collected from an adult in good health. The source material was peripheral blood, sampled on day 0 of AZD1222 vaccination. The gene calls are TRBV20-1 and TRBJ2-7; 7 bases are a match to TRBD1. The CDR3 nucleotides are TGCAGTGCTAGTCGCCGACAGGGAACGAGTTACGAGCAGTACTTC. Its translation: CSASRRQGTSYEQYF.